The 28 T cell receptor beta chains in this list originate from one sample, sequenced in a study of blood T cell repertoires in COVID-19. The protocol was immunoSEQ multiplex PCR, while the TCRdb copy is restricted to in-frame clones and leaves out a portion. The sample carries about 81,000 clones, 88% recorded once. The specimen was peripheral blood. These receptors were collected from a woman aged 80 or over with acute or convalescent COVID-19.

The chain links TRBV18 to TRBJ1-5; maybe TRBD1 (5 bases). Per germline, CDR1 KGHSH and CDR2 LQKENI. The CDR3 loop spans 16 amino acids. V was clipped by 2 bases and J by 6 bases, with 17 bases between them. In DNA, the CDR3 is TGTGCCAGCTCACCATCTAAGGGGATCGACAGTCAGCCCCAGCATTTT. Encoded protein: CASSPSKGIDSQPQHF.

The V gene is TRBV5-4, the J gene TRBJ1-3; a possible D gene is TRBD1 (6 bases). Germline loops: CDR1 SGHNT, CDR2 YYREEE (reference sequence). V was cut by 0 bases and J by 3 bases, with 13 bases left in between. The CDR3 extends over 16 amino acids. Here the CDR3 DNA reads TGTGCCAGCAGCTTGGGGGGGAAACAGGGTGGAAACACCATATATTTT. It specifies CASSLGGKQGGNTIYF.

The chain combines TRBV4-1 with TRBJ2-5, with TRBD2 matching 10 bases. The CDR3 is 17 amino acids. Germline V gene data show CDR1 as MGHRA and CDR2 as YSYEKL. J lost 2 bases, V lost 1 base, and 7 bases had no gene match. The CDR3 nucleotides read TGCGCCAGCAGCCAAGGTTTAGCGGGAGGAATACAAGAGACCCAGTACTTC. Translating it yields CASSQGLAGGIQETQYF.

The J gene is TRBJ2-5, the V gene TRBV12-3 or TRBV12-4, with 8 bases identical to TRBD1. The CDR3 has 13 amino acids. The junction had 2 bases not matched to a gene; V was cut back by 3 bases and J by 5 bases. The CDR3 spells CASSFNRGETQYF. CDR3 sequence (DNA): TGTGCCAGCAGTTTTAACAGGGGGGAGACCCAGTACTTC.

This clone was observed a single time. The chain uses TRBV18 and TRBJ2-2, with D possibly being TRBD1 (6 bases). The V gene's germline CDR1 is KGHSH and CDR2 LQKENI. V was clipped by 3 bases and J by 0 bases, with 11 bases between them. The CDR3 has 16 amino acids. The chain's CDR3 is CASSPTGTANTGELFF. DNA for the CDR3: TGTGCCAGCTCACCCACAGGGACCGCGAACACCGGGGAGCTGTTTTTT.

The chain joins TRBV7-9 to TRBJ1-1; unclear D gene. CDR1 and CDR2 from the germline V gene are SEHNR and FQNEAQ (reference sequence). CDR3 length: 18 amino acids. Trimming removed 2 bases at V and 3 bases at J, with 22 bases between. CDR3 DNA sequence: TGTGCCAGCAGCTTATGGGTACATGATCCGGGATGGGACACTGAAGCTTTCTTT. Its translation is CASSLWVHDPGWDTEAFF.

V and J are TRBV19 and TRBJ2-7; 7 nucleotides line up with TRBD1. The junction had 6 bases not matched to a gene; V was cut back by 3 bases and J by 4 bases. CDR3 length equals 14 residues. Germline CDR1 LNHDA, CDR2 SQIVND (reference sequence). CDR3 DNA sequence: TGTGCCAGTAGTATCGCAGGGGGTTTTTACGAGCAGTACTTC. Translating it yields CASSIAGGFYEQYF. Combining the CDR3 with reference TRBV19 and TRBJ2-7 gives the whole variable domain DGGITQSPKYLFRKEGQNVTLSCEQNLNHDAMYWYRQDPGQGLRLIYYSQIVNDFQKGDIAEGYSVSREKKESFPLTVTSAQKNPTAFYLCASSIAGGFYEQYFGPGTRLTVT.

The V call is TRBV5-1, the J call TRBJ2-1; the match to TRBD2 covers 11 bases. Germline lookup yields CDR1 SGHRS and CDR2 YFSETQ. V shed 4 bases, J shed 7 bases, and the junction held 16 bases outside the gene matches. The CDR3 is made up of 18 amino acids. As DNA, the CDR3 is TGCGCCAGCAGCCCGGGTTTGGTAGCGGGAGGGCCGGGGAATGAGCAGTTCTTC. Its translation is CASSPGLVAGGPGNEQFF.

V usage is TRBV15 and J usage is TRBJ2-2, with TRBD1 matching 8 bases. The CDR3 spans 17 residues. Germline V gene lookup returns CDR1 LNHNV and CDR2 YYDKDF (reference sequence). V shed 0 bases and J 6 bases; nucleotides not matched to a gene: 9. CDR3 sequence (DNA): TGTGCCACCAGCAGAGATCGGGTCAGGGGGCGGTCCGGGGAGCTGTTTTTT. This encodes CATSRDRVRGRSGELFF.

The V gene is TRBV4-3, the J gene TRBJ1-4; D gene uncertain. The CDR3 contains 15 residues. CDR1 and CDR2 (germline): LGHNA, YSLEER. Trimming shortened V by 0 bases and J by 11 bases, and 16 bases separated the two germline ends. The CDR3 coding sequence is TGCGCCAGCAGCCAAGATCAGAATAAACGCGGGAAACTGTTTTTT. This sequence encodes CASSQDQNKRGKLFF.

The chain recombines TRBV21-1 with TRBJ2-6; the listed D gene, TRBD1, was not tested against the DNA. TRBV21-1 is annotated as a pseudogene. This CDR3 region has 18 residues. CDR3 in amino acids: CASSKEGRTGSGANVLTF. In DNA, the CDR3 is TGTGCCAGCAGCAAAGAGGGTCGGACAGGCTCTGGGGCCAACGTCCTGACTTTC.

V usage is TRBV4-3 and J usage is TRBJ1-3, with 7 nucleotides matching TRBD1. The CDR3 has 16 residues. Germline assignment: CDR1 LGHNA and CDR2 YSLEER. The ends lost 0 bases at V and 4 bases at J; junction bases unmatched: 6. CDR3 nucleotide sequence: TGCGCCAGCAGCCAAGATCTACAGGGGAACGGAAACACCATATATTTT. Residues: CASSQDLQGNGNTIYF.

CDR3 sequence reads: CASSRRSGSSTDTQYF. As DNA, the CDR3 is TGTGCCAGCAGCCGACGTAGCGGGTCTAGCACAGATACGCAGTATTTT. The chain has TRBV3-1 (or the pseudogene TRBV3-2) and TRBJ2-3, with 7 nucleotides matching TRBD2. The V and J ends lost 4 bases and 0 bases, in that order; junction bases with no gene match: 7. Germline CDR1 is LGHDT and CDR2 is YNNKEL (reference sequence). The CDR3 loop spans 16 amino acids.

The chain is built from TRBV19 and TRBJ2-5, with D possibly matching TRBD2 (6 bases). The CDR3 is 15 amino acids. V was shortened by 5 bases and J by 5 bases, with 18 bases between the two germline ends. Germline CDR1 reads LNHDA; CDR2 reads SQIVND (reference sequence). Written as DNA, the CDR3 is TGTGCCAGTAGTCTATCCGGGGGAGTAGCGGAGACCCAGTACTTC. Protein product: CASSLSGGVAETQYF. Full variable domain (outside the CDR3, taken from reference TRBV19 and TRBJ2-5): DGGITQSPKYLFRKEGQNVTLSCEQNLNHDAMYWYRQDPGQGLRLIYYSQIVNDFQKGDIAEGYSVSREKKESFPLTVTSAQKNPTAFYLCASSLSGGVAETQYFGPGTRLLVL.

The V gene is TRBV30, the J gene TRBJ1-5; TRBD1 might be the D (5 bases). V was trimmed by 0 bases and J by 3 bases, leaving 12 bases between them. This CDR3 has 15 amino acids. Germline CDR1 is GTSNPN and CDR2 is SVGIG (reference sequence). The CDR3 sequence is CAWSVGVADNQPQHF. CDR3 bases: TGTGCCTGGAGTGTAGGGGTAGCAGACAATCAGCCCCAGCATTTT.

This chain joins TRBV27 and TRBJ1-2, with TRBD1 matching 9 bases. CDR1 MNHEY and CDR2 SMNVEV come from the germline V gene (reference sequence). The CDR3 is 16 residues long. The V segment lost 8 bases and the J segment 0 bases; nucleotides outside the gene matches: 10. The CDR3 DNA sequence: TGTGCCAGCCGCAAACCGGGACAGGGAACTAACTATGGCTACACCTTC. Residues: CASRKPGQGTNYGYTF.

The chain is built from TRBV25-1 and TRBJ2-7; 8 nucleotides align to TRBD1. CDR3 length: 14 residues. The V gene end was trimmed by 1 base and the J gene end by 6 bases; junction bases not matched to a gene: 5. Germline CDR1 and CDR2: MGHDK and SYGVNS. DNA for the CDR3: TGTGCCAGCAGTGAATTGATGACAGGGGCCGAGCAGTACTTC. This sequence encodes CASSELMTGAEQYF.

This clone appeared a few times. V gene TRBV15 combines with J gene TRBJ1-5; 7 bases agree with TRBD1. V lost 5 bases to trimming and J lost 4 bases; unmatched junction nucleotides: 5. The CDR3 has 14 residues. Germline CDR1 reads LNHNV; CDR2 reads YYDKDF (reference sequence). The CDR3 protein is CATSPRGINQPQHF. The CDR3 DNA is TGTGCCACCAGCCCCAGGGGGATTAATCAGCCCCAGCATTTT.

The genes are TRBV15 and TRBJ2-3, with 8 nucleotides matching TRBD2. The V gene's germline CDR1 is LNHNV and CDR2 YYDKDF (reference sequence). The V segment lost 3 bases and the J segment 0 bases; nucleotides outside the gene matches: 14. The CDR3 consists of 19 residues. The CDR3 nucleotides read TGTGCCACCAGCAGGAGAAGAGGTAGCGGGGACTCTAGCACAGATACGCAGTATTTT. This sequence encodes CATSRRRGSGDSSTDTQYF.

The CDR3 sequence: CSHGLGDTQYF. The CDR3 DNA is TGCAGTCACGGGTTGGGAGATACGCAGTATTTT. The chain carries TRBV20-1 and TRBJ2-3; D unclear. The germline V and J ends were trimmed by 8 bases and 5 bases, with 11 bases remaining between them. CDR3 length: 11 residues. Germline V gene data show CDR1 as DFQATT and CDR2 as SNEGSKA (reference sequence).

The chain carries TRBV7-3 and TRBJ2-7; D remains ambiguous. Germline CDR1 and CDR2: SGHTA and FQGTGA. V shed 1 base and J shed 2 bases, with 9 bases lying between them. The CDR3 spans 14 residues. The CDR3: CASSLIGGPYEQYF. DNA of the CDR3: TGTGCCAGCAGCTTAATTGGTGGCCCCTACGAGCAGTACTTC.

V and J are TRBV19 and TRBJ2-1; 11 positions match TRBD1. V lost 4 bases and J lost 8; bases outside the gene matches: 1. Germline V lookup: CDR1 LNHDA, CDR2 SQIVND (reference sequence). CDR3 size: 13 residues. As DNA, the CDR3 is TGTGCCAGTAGTAGGGACAGGGGGGATGAGCAGTTCTTC. Its protein product is CASSRDRGDEQFF.

J is TRBJ2-4 and V is TRBV2, with TRBD2 matching 10 bases. The CDR3 has 14 residues. The J segment lost 5 bases and the V segment lost 6 bases, leaving 4 bases of the junction unmatched. Germline CDR1 is SNHLY and CDR2 is FYNNEI. The CDR3 region is CASSLTSGQNIQYF. DNA for the CDR3: TGTGCCAGCAGCCTGACTAGCGGGCAAAACATTCAGTACTTC.

The chain links TRBV28 to TRBJ1-3, with 12 bases lining up with TRBD1. Germline loops: CDR1 MDHEN, CDR2 SYDVKM. After removal of 5 bases from V and 4 bases from J, the junction contained 0 bases not matched to a gene. This CDR3 has 14 residues. The CDR3 region has the DNA TGTGCCAGCAGTGGGACAGGGGGCGGAAACACCATATATTTT. It yields the protein CASSGTGGGNTIYF.

This clone was found once. The chain couples TRBV7-6 to TRBJ1-6; 10 nucleotides agree with TRBD1. V was clipped by 4 bases and J by 10 bases; unmatched bases: 7. The CDR3 runs 15 residues. The germline CDR1 and CDR2 sequences are SGHVS and FNYEAQ. The CDR3: CASSSRQGASSPLHF. The CDR3 region has the DNA TGTGCCAGCAGCTCCCGACAGGGGGCAAGCTCACCCCTCCACTTT. The full variable domain, rest sourced from reference TRBV7-6 and TRBJ1-6, is GAGVSQSPRYKVTKRGQDVALRCDPISGHVSLYWYRQALGQGPEFLTYFNYEAQQDKSGLPNDRFSAERPEGSISTLTIQRTEQRDSAMYRCASSSRQGASSPLHFGNGTRLTVT.

The rearrangement links TRBV18 to TRBJ1-1; perhaps TRBD1 as D (5 bases). Per the germline V gene, CDR1 is KGHSH and CDR2 is LQKENI. This CDR3 is 15 amino acids long. Trimming cost V 4 bases and J 2 bases, with 14 bases left between them. The CDR3 is CASSRDSPKNTEAFF. DNA of the CDR3: TGTGCCAGCTCACGTGACAGTCCCAAAAACACTGAAGCTTTCTTT.

The sample holds one count of this clone. The rearrangement links TRBV3-1 (or the pseudogene TRBV3-2) to TRBJ2-3, with a tentative D call TRBD2 (5 bases). This CDR3 is 14 amino acids long. Trimming removed 3 bases from V and 4 bases from J, with 11 bases in between. From germline, CDR1 is LGHDT and CDR2 YNNKEL (reference sequence). The CDR3: CASSQRGSADTQYF. CDR3 bases: TGTGCCAGCAGCCAGCGAGGGAGCGCAGATACGCAGTATTTT.

In this sample, this clone turned up once. In DNA, the CDR3 is TGTGCCAGCAATATTTATAGGCTACAGGGTTCGGGAAACACCATATATTTT. Translation gives CASNIYRLQGSGNTIYF. The V gene is TRBV2, the J gene TRBJ1-3; perhaps TRBD1 as D (6 bases). Germline V gene sequence: CDR1 SNHLY, CDR2 FYNNEI. This CDR3 is 17 amino acids long. V dropped 7 bases and J dropped 4 bases, with 23 bases sitting between them.